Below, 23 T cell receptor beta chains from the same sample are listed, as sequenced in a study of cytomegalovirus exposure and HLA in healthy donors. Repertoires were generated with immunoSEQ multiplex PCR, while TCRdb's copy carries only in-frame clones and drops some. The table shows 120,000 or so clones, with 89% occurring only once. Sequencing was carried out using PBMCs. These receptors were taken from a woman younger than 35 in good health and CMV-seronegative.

CDR3 bases: TGTGCCAGCAGGGCAGGACAGGGGCCAGATACGCAGTATTTT. Translated: CASRAGQGPDTQYF. This rearrangement joins TRBV2 to TRBJ2-3, with TRBD1 identical over 9 bases. Germline trimming cut 6 bases from V and 4 bases from J; bases unmatched to any gene: 5. In germline, CDR1 is SNHLY, CDR2 FYNNEI. The CDR3 loop spans 14 amino acids. The variable domain in full, completed from reference TRBV2 and TRBJ2-3, reads EPEVTQTPSHQVTQMGQEVILRCVPISNHLYFYWYRQILGQKVEFLVSFYNNEISEKSEIFDDQFSVERPDGSNFTLKIRSTKLEDSAMYFCASRAGQGPDTQYFGPGTRLTVL.

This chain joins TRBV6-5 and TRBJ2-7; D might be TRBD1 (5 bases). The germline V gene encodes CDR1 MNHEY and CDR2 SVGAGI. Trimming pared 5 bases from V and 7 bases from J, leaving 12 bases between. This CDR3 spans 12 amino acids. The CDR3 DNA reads TGTGCCAGCAGTAAAACAGGCCGGGAGCAGTACTTC. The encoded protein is CASSKTGREQYF.

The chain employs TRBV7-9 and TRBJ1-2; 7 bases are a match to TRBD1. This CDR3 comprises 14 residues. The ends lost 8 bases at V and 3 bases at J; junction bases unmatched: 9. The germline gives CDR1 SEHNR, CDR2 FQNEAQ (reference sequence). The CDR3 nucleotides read TGTGCCAGCGGTAAGACAGGGCTAGACTATGGCTACACCTTC. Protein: CASGKTGLDYGYTF.

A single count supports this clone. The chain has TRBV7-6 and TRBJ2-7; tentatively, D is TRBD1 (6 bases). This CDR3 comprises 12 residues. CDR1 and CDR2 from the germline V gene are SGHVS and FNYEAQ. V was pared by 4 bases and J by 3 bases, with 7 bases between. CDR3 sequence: CASSSTGYEQYF. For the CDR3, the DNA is TGTGCCAGCAGCTCGACAGGCTACGAGCAGTACTTC. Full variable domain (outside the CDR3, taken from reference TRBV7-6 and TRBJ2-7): GAGVSQSPRYKVTKRGQDVALRCDPISGHVSLYWYRQALGQGPEFLTYFNYEAQQDKSGLPNDRFSAERPEGSISTLTIQRTEQRDSAMYRCASSSTGYEQYFGPGTRLTVT.

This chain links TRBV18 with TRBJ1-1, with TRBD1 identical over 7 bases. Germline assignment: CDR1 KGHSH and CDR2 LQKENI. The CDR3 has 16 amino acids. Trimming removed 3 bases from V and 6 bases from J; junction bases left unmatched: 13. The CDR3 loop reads CASSPLGQVARAEAFF. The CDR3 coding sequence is TGTGCCAGCTCACCCCTCGGACAGGTTGCACGCGCTGAAGCTTTCTTT. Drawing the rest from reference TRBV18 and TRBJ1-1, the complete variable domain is NAGVMQNPRHLVRRRGQEARLRCSPMKGHSHVYWYRQLPEEGLKFMVYLQKENIIDESGMPKERFSAEFPKEGPSILRIQQVVRGDSAAYFCASSPLGQVARAEAFFGQGTRLTVV.

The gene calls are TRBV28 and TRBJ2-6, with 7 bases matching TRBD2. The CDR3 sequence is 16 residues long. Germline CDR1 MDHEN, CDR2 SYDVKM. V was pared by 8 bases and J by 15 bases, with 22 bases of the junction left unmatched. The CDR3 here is CASYGGGPSGAEDLTF. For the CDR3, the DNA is TGTGCCAGCTATGGGGGAGGGCCATCCGGGGCTGAGGACCTGACTTTC.

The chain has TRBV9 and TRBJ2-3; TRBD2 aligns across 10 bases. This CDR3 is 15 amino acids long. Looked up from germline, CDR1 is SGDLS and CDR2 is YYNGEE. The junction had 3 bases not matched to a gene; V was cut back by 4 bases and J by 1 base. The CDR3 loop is CASSIGTSGTDTQYF. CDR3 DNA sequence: TGTGCCAGCAGCATAGGGACTAGCGGCACAGATACGCAGTATTTT. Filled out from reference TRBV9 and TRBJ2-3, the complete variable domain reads DSGVTQTPKHLITATGQRVTLRCSPRSGDLSVYWYQQSLDQGLQFLIQYYNGEERAKGNILERFSAQQFPDLHSELNLSSLELGDSALYFCASSIGTSGTDTQYFGPGTRLTVL.

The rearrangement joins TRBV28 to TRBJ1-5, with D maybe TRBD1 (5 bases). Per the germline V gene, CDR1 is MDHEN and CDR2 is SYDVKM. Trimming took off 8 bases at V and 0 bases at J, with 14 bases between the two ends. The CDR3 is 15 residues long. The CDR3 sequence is CASVKQVYSNQPQHF. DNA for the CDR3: TGTGCCAGCGTAAAACAGGTTTATAGCAATCAGCCCCAGCATTTT.

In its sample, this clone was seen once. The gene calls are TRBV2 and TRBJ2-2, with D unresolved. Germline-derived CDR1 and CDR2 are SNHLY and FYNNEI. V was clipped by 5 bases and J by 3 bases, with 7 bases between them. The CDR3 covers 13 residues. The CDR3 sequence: CASSFSYTGELFF. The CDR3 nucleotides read TGTGCCAGCAGTTTTTCCTACACCGGGGAGCTGTTTTTT.

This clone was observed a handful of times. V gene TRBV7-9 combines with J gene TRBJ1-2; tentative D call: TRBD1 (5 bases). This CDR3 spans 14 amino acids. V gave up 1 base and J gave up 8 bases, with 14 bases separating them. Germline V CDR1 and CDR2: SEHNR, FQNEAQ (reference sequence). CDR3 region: CASSLDSPGYGYTF. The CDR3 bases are TGTGCCAGCAGCTTAGATTCCCCAGGGTACGGCTACACCTTC. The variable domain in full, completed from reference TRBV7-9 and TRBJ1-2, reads DTGVSQNPRHKITKRGQNVTFRCDPISEHNRLYWYRQTLGQGPEFLTYFQNEAQLEKSRLLSDRFSAERPKGSFSTLEIQRTEQGDSAMYLCASSLDSPGYGYTFGSGTRLTVV.

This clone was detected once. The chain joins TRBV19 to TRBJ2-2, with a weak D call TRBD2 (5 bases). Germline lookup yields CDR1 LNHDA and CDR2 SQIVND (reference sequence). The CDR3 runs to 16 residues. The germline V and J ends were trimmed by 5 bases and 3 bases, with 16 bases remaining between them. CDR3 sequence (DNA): TGTGCCAGTAGTCTCCGGACGACTATATACACCGGGGAGCTGTTTTTT. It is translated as CASSLRTTIYTGELFF.

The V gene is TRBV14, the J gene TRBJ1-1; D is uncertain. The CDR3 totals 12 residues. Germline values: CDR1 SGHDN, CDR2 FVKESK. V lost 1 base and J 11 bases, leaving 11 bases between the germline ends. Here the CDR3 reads CASSQGLRKAFF. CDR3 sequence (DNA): TGTGCCAGCAGCCAAGGACTGAGGAAGGCTTTCTTT.

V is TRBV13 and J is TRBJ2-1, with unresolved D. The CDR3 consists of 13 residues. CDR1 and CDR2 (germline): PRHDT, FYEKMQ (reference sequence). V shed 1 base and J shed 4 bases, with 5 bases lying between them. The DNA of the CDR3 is TGTGCCAGCAGCTTAGTACAGTACAATGAGCAGTTCTTC. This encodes CASSLVQYNEQFF.

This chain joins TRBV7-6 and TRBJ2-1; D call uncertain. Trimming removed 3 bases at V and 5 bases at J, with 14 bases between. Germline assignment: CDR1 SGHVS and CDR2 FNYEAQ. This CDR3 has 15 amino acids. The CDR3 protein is CASSFRSNLNNEQFF. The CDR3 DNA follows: TGTGCCAGCAGCTTCCGGAGCAACCTTAACAATGAGCAGTTCTTC. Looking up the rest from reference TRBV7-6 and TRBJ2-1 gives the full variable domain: GAGVSQSPRYKVTKRGQDVALRCDPISGHVSLYWYRQALGQGPEFLTYFNYEAQQDKSGLPNDRFSAERPEGSISTLTIQRTEQRDSAMYRCASSFRSNLNNEQFFGPGTRLTVL.

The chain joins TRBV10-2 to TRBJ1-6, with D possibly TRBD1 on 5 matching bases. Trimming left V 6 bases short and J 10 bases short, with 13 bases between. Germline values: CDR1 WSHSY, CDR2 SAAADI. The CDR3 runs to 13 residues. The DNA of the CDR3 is TGCGCCAGCAGGTGGGGGGAAAACTCACCCCTCCACTTT. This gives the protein CASRWGENSPLHF.

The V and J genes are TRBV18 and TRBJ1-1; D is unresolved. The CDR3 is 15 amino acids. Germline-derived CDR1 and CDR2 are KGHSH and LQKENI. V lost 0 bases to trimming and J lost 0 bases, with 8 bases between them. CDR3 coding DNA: TGTGCCAGCTCACCACCGAGCCATTTGAACACTGAAGCTTTCTTT. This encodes CASSPPSHLNTEAFF.

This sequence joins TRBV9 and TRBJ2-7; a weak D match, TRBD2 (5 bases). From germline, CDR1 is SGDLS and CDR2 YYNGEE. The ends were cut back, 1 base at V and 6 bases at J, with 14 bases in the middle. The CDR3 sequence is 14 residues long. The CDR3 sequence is CASSVRYTGSEQYF. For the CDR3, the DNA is TGTGCCAGCAGCGTAAGATATACGGGAAGCGAGCAGTACTTC.

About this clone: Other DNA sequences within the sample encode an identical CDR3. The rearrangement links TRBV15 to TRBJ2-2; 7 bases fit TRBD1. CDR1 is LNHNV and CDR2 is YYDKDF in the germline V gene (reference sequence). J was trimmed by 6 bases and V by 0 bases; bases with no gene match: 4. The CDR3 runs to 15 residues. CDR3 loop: CATSRDVTGAGELFF. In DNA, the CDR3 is TGTGCCACCAGCAGAGATGTTACAGGGGCCGGGGAGCTGTTTTTT.

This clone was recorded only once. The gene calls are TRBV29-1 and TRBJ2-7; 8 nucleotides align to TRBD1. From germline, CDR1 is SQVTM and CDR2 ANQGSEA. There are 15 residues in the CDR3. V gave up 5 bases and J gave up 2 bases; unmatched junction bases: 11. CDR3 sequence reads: CSVTLWGQETYEQYF. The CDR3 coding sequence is TGCAGCGTTACACTTTGGGGACAGGAGACCTACGAGCAGTACTTC.

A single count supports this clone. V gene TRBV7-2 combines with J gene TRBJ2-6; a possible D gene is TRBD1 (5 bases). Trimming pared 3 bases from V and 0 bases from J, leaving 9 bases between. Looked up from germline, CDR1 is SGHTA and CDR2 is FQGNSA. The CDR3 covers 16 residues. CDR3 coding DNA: TGTGCCAGCAGCTTTTCAGACAGCTCTGGGGCCAACGTCCTGACTTTC. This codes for CASSFSDSSGANVLTF.

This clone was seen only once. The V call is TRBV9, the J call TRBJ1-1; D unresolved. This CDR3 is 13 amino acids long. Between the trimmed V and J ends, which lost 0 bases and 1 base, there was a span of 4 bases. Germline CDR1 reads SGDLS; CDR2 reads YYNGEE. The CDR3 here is CASSVVANTEAFF. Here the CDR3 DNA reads TGTGCCAGCAGCGTAGTGGCGAACACTGAAGCTTTCTTT.

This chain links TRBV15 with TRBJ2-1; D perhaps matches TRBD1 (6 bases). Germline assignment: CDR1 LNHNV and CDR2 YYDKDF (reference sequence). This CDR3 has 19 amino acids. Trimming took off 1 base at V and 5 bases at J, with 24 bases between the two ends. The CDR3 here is CATSRASYMGASRDNEQFF. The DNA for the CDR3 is TGTGCCACCAGCAGAGCGTCCTACATGGGGGCCTCTCGGGACAATGAGCAGTTCTTC. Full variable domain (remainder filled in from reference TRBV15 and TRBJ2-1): DAMVIQNPRYQVTQFGKPVTLSCSQTLNHNVMYWYQQKSSQAPKLLFHYYDKDFNNEADTPDNFQSRRPNTSFCFLDIRSPGLGDTAMYLCATSRASYMGASRDNEQFFGPGTRLTVL.

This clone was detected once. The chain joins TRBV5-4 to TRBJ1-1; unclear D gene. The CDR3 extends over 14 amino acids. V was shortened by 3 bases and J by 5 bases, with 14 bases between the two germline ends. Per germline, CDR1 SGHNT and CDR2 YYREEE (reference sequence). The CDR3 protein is CASSWRTGGTEAFF. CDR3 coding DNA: TGTGCCAGCAGCTGGAGAACGGGAGGGACTGAAGCTTTCTTT.